This T cell receptor (beta chain) was identified during a study of T cells in Graves' hyperthyroidism and ophthalmopathy. A patient was excluded if there was uncontrolled infection, other autoimmune disease, pregnancy or lactation. RNA transcripts were the template for amplifying TCR beta CDR3 regions. A set of HTBI primers served as the primers for a first-round RT-PCR of the TCR CDR3. MiXCR, run by TCRdb on the multiplex PCR reads, gives a single entry per CDR3 protein. The table lists under 700,000 distinct CDR3 sequences, about half of them singletons, with about 7.9% in the top ten. The CDR3 covers 15 residues. Trimming took off 3 bases at V and 1 base at J, with 10 bases between the two ends. Germline lookup yields CDR1 KGHSH and CDR2 LQKENI. This clonotype was seen a handful of times.

The clonotype originates from a woman aged 18-35 years with Graves' hyperthyroidism. The sample consisted of peripheral blood or thyroid tissue (not recorded which). The chain joins TRBV18 to TRBJ1-5, with D unclear. CDR3 nucleotide sequence: TGTGCCAGCTCACCTTCGATGGGGAGCAATCAGCCCCAGCATTTT. Protein sequence: CASSPSMGSNQPQHF.